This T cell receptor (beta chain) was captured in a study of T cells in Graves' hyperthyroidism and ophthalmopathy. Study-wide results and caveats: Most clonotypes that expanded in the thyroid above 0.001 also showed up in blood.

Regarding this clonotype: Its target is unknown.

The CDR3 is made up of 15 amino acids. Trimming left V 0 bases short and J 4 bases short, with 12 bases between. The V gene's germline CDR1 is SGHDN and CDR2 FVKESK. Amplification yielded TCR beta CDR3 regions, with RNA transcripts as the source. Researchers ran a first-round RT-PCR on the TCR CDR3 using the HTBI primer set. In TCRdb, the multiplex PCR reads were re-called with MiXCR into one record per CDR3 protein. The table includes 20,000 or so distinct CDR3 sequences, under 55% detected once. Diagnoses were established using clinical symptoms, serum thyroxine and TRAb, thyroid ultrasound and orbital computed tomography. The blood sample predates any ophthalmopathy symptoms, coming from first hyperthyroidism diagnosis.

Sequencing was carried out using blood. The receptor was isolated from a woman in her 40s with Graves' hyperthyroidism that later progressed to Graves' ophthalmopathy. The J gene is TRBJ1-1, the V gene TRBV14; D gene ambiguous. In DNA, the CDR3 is TGTGCCAGCAGCCAAGACATGGTAGGAACCACTGAAGCTTTCTTT. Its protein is CASSQDMVGTTEAFF.